This T cell receptor beta chain was profiled in a study of shared clonotypes between healthy human individuals. Whole-study results and caveats: Clonotype sharing among the donors was expected to vary with sequencing depth. Researchers sampled blood only, noting tissue repertoires likely differ.

The repertoire was sequenced with immunoSEQ multiplex PCR; TCRdb's copy has only in-frame clones and lacks some. Of roughly 490,000 clones in the sample, around 79% were seen once. Genomic DNA came from about 97 million PBMCs in unsorted samples. Germline lookup yields CDR1 SGHTA and CDR2 FQGTGA. The CDR3 has 12 residues. The germline V and J ends were trimmed by 5 bases and 1 base, with 5 bases remaining between them. This clone came up a few times. Its antigen is as yet unknown. This specimen includes other DNA sequences encoding the same CDR3. The TCR comes from a woman aged 40-49 years in good health. Some clones in this sample may be carry-over from other donors' samples. The sequencing input was PBMCs. The V gene is TRBV7-3, the J gene TRBJ1-1; TRBD1 is a possible D gene (5 bases). CDR3 sequence reads: CASSTGNTEAFF. The CDR3 bases are TGTGCCAGCAGCACAGGGAACACTGAAGCTTTCTTT.